The next 2 T cell receptor beta chains were all read from a single sample in a study of T cell repertoires in cytomegalovirus infection. TCRdb reprocessed the reads with MiXCR, giving one entry per CDR3 protein. The profile shows under 850,000 distinct CDR3 sequences, 30% to 40% of them singletons. Their cognate antigens are unknown. Sample: cultured PBMCs, taken from culture after CMV antigen stimulation. These receptors were obtained from a human donor in good health (CMV status not recorded). Some clones in this sample may be carry-over from other donors' samples.

The chain is built from TRBV2 and TRBJ1-2; the match to TRBD1 covers 8 bases. Germline V gene sequence: CDR1 SNHLY, CDR2 FYNNEI. After removal of 7 bases from V and 8 bases from J, the junction contained 6 bases not matched to a gene. The CDR3 is 12 amino acids. CDR3 region: CASTRGLEGYTF. CDR3 bases: TGTGCCAGCACCAGGGGGCTTGAAGGCTACACCTTC. Together with reference TRBV2 and TRBJ1-2, the CDR3 gives the full variable domain: EPEVTQTPSHQVTQMGQEVILRCVPISNHLYFYWYRQILGQKVEFLVSFYNNEISEKSEIFDDQFSVERPDGSNFTLKIRSTKLEDSAMYFCASTRGLEGYTFGSGTRLTVV.

This chain joins TRBV4-3 and TRBJ1-1; 9 bases map to TRBD1. Germline lookup yields CDR1 LGHNA and CDR2 YSLEER. The ends lost 1 base at V and 0 bases at J; junction bases unmatched: 3. The CDR3 has 16 amino acids. The CDR3 DNA follows: TGCGCCAGCAGCCAAGCGGGACAGGGAATGAACACTGAAGCTTTCTTT. Its translation: CASSQAGQGMNTEAFF.